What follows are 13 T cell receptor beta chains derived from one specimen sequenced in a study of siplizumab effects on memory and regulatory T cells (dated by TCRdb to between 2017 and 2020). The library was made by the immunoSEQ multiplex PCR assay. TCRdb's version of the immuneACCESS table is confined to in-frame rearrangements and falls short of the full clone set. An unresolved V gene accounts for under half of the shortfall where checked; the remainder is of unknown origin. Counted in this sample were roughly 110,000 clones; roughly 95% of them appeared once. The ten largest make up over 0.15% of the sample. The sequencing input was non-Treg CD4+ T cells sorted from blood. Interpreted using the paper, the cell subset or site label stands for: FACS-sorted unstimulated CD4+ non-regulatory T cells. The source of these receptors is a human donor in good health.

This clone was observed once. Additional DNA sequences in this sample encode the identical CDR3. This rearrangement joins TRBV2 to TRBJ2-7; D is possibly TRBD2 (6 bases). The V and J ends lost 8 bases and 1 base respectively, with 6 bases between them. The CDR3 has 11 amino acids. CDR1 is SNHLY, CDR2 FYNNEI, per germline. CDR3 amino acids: CASRGSYEQYF. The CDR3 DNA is TGTGCCAGCCGGGGGTCCTACGAGCAGTACTTC.

DNA for the CDR3: TGTGCCAGTAGTACCGCCTCTCTGACAGGAGCGACTAACTATGGCTACACCTTC. Translated: CASSTASLTGATNYGYTF. This chain joins TRBV19 and TRBJ1-2; D may be TRBD1 (6 bases). Trimming cost V 4 bases and J 0 bases, with 21 bases left between them. Germline V lookup: CDR1 LNHDA, CDR2 SQIVND (reference sequence). The CDR3 extends over 18 amino acids.

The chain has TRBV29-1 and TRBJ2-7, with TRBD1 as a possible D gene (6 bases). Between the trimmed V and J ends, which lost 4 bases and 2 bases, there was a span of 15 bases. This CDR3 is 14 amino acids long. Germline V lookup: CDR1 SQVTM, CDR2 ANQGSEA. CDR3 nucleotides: TGCAGCGTTGGCCCCCTGACAGGAACCTACGAGCAGTACTTC. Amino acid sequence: CSVGPLTGTYEQYF.

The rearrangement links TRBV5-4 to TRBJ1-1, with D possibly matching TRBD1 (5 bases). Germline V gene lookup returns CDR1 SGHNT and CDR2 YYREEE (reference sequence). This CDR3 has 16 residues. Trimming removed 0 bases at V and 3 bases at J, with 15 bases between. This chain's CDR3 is CASSLGRGGLDTEAFF. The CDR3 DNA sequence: TGTGCCAGCAGCTTGGGACGGGGCGGACTGGACACTGAAGCTTTCTTT. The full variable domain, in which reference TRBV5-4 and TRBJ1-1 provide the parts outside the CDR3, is ETGVTQSPTHLIKTRGQQVTLRCSSQSGHNTVSWYQQALGQGPQFIFQYYREEENGRGNFPPRFSGLQFPNYSSELNVNALELDDSALYLCASSLGRGGLDTEAFFGQGTRLTVV.

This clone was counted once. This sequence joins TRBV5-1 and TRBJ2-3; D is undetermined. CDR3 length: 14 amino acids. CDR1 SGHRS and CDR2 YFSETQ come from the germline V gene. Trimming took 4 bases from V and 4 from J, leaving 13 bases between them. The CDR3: CASSVSPNPDTQYF. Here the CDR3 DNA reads TGCGCCAGCAGCGTTTCACCAAATCCAGATACGCAGTATTTT.

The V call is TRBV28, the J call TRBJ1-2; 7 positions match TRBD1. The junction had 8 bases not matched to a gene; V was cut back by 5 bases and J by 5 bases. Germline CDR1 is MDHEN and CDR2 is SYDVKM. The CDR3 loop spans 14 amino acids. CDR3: CASSPPGQTYGYTF. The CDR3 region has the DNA TGTGCCAGCAGTCCCCCGGGACAGACTTATGGCTACACCTTC.

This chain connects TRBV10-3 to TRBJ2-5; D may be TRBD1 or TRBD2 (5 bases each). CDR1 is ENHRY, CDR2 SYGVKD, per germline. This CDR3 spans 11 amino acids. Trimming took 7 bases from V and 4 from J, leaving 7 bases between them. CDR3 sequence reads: CAIKRGETQYF. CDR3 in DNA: TGTGCCATCAAGAGGGGAGAGACCCAGTACTTC.

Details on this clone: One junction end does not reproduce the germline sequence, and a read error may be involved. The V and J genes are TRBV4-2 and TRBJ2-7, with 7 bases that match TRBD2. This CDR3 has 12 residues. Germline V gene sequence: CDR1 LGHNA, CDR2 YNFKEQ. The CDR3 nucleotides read TGTGCCAGCAGCCAAAGGGAGGGACCCCTCGAGTTC. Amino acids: CASSQREGPLEF.

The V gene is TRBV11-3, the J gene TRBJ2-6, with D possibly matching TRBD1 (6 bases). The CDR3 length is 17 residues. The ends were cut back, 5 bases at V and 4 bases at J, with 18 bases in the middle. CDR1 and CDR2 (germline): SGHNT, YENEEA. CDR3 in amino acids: CASSPARGTSGANVLTF. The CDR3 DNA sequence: TGTGCCAGCAGCCCAGCGAGGGGGACCTCAGGGGCCAACGTCCTGACTTTC. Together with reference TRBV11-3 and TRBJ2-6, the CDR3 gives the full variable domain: EAGVVQSPRYKIIEKKQPVAFWCNPISGHNTLYWYLQNLGQGPELLIRYENEEAVDDSQLPKDRFSAERLKGVDSTLKIQPAELGDSAVYLCASSPARGTSGANVLTFGAGSRLTVL.

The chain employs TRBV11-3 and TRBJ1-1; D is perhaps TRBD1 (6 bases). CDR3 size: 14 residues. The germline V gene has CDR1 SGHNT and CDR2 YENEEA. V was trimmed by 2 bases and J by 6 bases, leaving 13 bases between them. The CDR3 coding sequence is TGTGCCAGCAGCTTAAAAGGGACAAGCGCTGAAGCTTTCTTT. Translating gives CASSLKGTSAEAFF.

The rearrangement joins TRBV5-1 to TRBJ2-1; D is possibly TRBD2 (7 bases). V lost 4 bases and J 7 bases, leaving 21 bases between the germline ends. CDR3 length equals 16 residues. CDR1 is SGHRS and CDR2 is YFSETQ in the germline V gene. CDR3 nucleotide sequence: TGCGCCAGCAGCCCCTCTGGGCGGGGGCGCGGAAATGAGCAGTTCTTC. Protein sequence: CASSPSGRGRGNEQFF.

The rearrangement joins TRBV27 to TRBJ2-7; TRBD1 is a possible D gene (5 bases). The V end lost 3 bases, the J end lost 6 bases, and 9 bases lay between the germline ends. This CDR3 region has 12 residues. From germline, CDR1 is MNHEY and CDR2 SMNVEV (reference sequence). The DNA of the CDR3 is TGTGCCAGCAGTTTGGGTAGGGGCGAGCAGTACTTC. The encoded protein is CASSLGRGEQYF.

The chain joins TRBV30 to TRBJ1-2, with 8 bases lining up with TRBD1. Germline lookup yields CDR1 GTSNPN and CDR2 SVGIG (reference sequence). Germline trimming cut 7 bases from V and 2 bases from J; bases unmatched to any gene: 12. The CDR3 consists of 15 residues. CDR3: CASLSGQGGNYGYTF. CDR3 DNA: TGTGCCTCATTATCTGGACAGGGAGGGAACTATGGCTACACCTTC.